Below are 4 T cell receptor beta chains sequenced from a single sample in a study of OX40 agonist ivuxolimab in advanced cancers. Clones were read by immunoSEQ multiplex PCR, and TCRdb kept only the in-frame ones, dropping some. The sample shows about 43,000 clones, 80% of them seen only once. Specimen: CD4+ or CD8+ T cells sorted from blood, collected in a trial of the OX40 agonist ivuxolimab. The receptor source for this set is an adult with an advanced solid tumor such as melanoma, head and neck, liver or kidney cancer.

The chain combines TRBV5-1 with TRBJ2-2, with TRBD1 matching over 9 bases. CDR3 length: 15 amino acids. Germline trimming cut 1 base from V and 6 bases from J; bases unmatched to any gene: 4. The V gene's germline CDR1 is SGHRS and CDR2 YFSETQ. The CDR3 reads CASSLRTGVPGELFF. The CDR3 DNA reads TGCGCCAGCAGCTTGAGGACAGGGGTTCCCGGGGAGCTGTTTTTT. The variable domain in full, completed from reference TRBV5-1 and TRBJ2-2, reads KAGVTQTPRYLIKTRGQQVTLSCSPISGHRSVSWYQQTPGQGLQFLFEYFSETQRNKGNFPGRFSGRQFSNSRSEMNVSTLELGDSALYLCASSLRTGVPGELFFGEGSRLTVL.

The rearrangement links TRBV28 to TRBJ2-2, with 7 bases matching TRBD2. After removal of 6 bases from V and 5 bases from J, the junction contained 6 bases not matched to a gene. The V gene's germline CDR1 is MDHEN and CDR2 SYDVKM. This CDR3 is built from 14 residues. The CDR3, as DNA: TGTGCCAGCAGGCCGGGACTACAAACCGGGGAGCTGTTTTTT. Protein product: CASRPGLQTGELFF.

Of note for this clone: A read error may account for a junction end that differs from germline. The chain recombines TRBV7-7 with TRBJ2-1; 13 nucleotides match TRBD2. The CDR3 is made up of 15 amino acids. Germline V gene data show CDR1 as SSHAT and CDR2 as FNYEAQ (reference sequence). Here the CDR3 DNA reads TGTGCTAGCAGCACTAGCGGGAGGGCCGAAAATGAGCAGTTCTTC. Translating gives CASSTSGRAENEQFF.

The CDR3 DNA reads TGTGCCAGCTCACCACCGGGCGGGAACACCGGGGAGCTGTTTTTT. This sequence encodes CASSPPGGNTGELFF. The V call is TRBV18, the J call TRBJ2-2; D unclear. The CDR3 is made up of 15 amino acids. The V gene's germline CDR1 is KGHSH and CDR2 LQKENI. The V end lost 0 bases, the J end lost 1 base, and 6 bases lay between the germline ends.